This TCR beta chain was captured in a study of PD-1 blockade in classical Hodgkin lymphoma. Points from the study as a whole: Partial responders and progressors had significantly lower baseline TCR diversity. Still unresolved is the cause of the repertoire differences, which may be disease activity or prior therapy. Newly diagnosed patients reportedly had lower baseline TCR diversity than healthy donors.

Regarding this clone: Its antigen is undetermined.

Germline lookup yields CDR1 LNHDA and CDR2 SQIVND (reference sequence). The V segment lost 5 bases and the J segment 9 bases; nucleotides outside the gene matches: 5. This CDR3 region has 14 residues. In every patient, relapse followed autologous stem cell transplantation, while exposure to brentuximab vedotin differed. The assay was immunoSEQ multiplex PCR, and TCRdb's table has in-frame clones only and misses some. The sample shows 95,000 to 100,000 clones, about 89% of them seen only once. The clonotype originates from a human donor with classical Hodgkin lymphoma. The sequenced sample was peripheral blood mononuclear cells (PBMCs), obtained before the second cycle of nivolumab. V and J are TRBV19 and TRBJ1-6, with 9 bases fitting TRBD1. This CDR3 is CASSRGQGISPLHF. In DNA form, the CDR3 reads TGTGCCAGTAGTCGAGGACAGGGGATTTCACCCCTCCACTTT.